This note documents a single T cell receptor (beta chain) sequence. The antigen is unknown. A junction boundary mismatches the germline segment, possibly from a read error. The germline V gene encodes CDR1 SGHAT and CDR2 FQNNGV. The length of the CDR3 is 14 residues. The data originate from a study of cytomegalovirus exposure and HLA in healthy donors. Notes on the study in general: Most TCR beta V segments were productive about 87% or about 30% of the time in an earlier analysis. A later analysis, which compared TCR beta chains of equal frequency, found the HLA-associated ones more clonally expanded. Rarity held for most TCR sequences, but there were some public TCRs that occurred in many donors. Three CMV-associated chains were confirmed in vitro to be specific for CMV antigens.

The PCR ran on 60 Vbeta and 13 Jbeta primers. Sequencing used immunoSEQ multiplex PCR; TCRdb keeps in-frame clones, though not all of them. The repertoire table contains tens of thousands of clones. V gene TRBV11-2 combines with J gene TRBJ1-2, with 8 nucleotides matching TRBD1. The sequence derives from a female donor in good health and CMV-seronegative. The source material was PBMCs. For the CDR3, the DNA is TGTGCCAGCAGCTTAAGGACAGGGTTACATGGCTACGCCTTC. The encoded protein is CASSLRTGLHGYAF.